The 30 T cell receptor beta chains listed next were all sequenced from one sample in a study of cytomegalovirus exposure and HLA in healthy donors. PCR employed 60 Vbeta and 13 Jbeta primers. Measured with immunoSEQ multiplex PCR; TCRdb has only the in-frame clones, and not every one. Of 100,000 to 150,000 clones in the sample, more than 60% were seen once. The sequenced sample consisted of PBMCs. The receptors were gathered from a woman aged 45-60 years in good health and CMV-seropositive.

The chain has TRBV18 and TRBJ2-2; 10 bases line up with TRBD2. The CDR3 length is 18 residues. Germline V gives CDR1 KGHSH, CDR2 LQKENI. Trimming at V came to 2 bases and at J to 2 bases, leaving 8 bases not matched to a gene. The CDR3, as DNA: TGTGCCAGCTCACCAATGAGCGCTAGCGGGAGAAACACCGGGGAGCTGTTTTTT. It translates to CASSPMSASGRNTGELFF.

The J gene is TRBJ2-5, the V gene TRBV19; no clear D gene. V dropped 5 bases and J dropped 3 bases, with 10 bases sitting between them. The CDR3 loop spans 13 amino acids. CDR1 is LNHDA, CDR2 SQIVND, per germline (reference sequence). CDR3 in DNA: TGTGCCAGTAGTGGAGACGGAGAAGAGACCCAGTACTTC. Its protein product is CASSGDGEETQYF.

The chain links TRBV5-6 to TRBJ1-2, with 10 bases matching TRBD1. The trim removed 4 bases at V and 5 bases at J, leaving 8 bases unmatched. This CDR3 is 15 amino acids long. Per germline, CDR1 SGHDT and CDR2 YYEEEE. The CDR3 bases are TGTGCCAGCAGCCTTGACAGGGGGCTAGGGTATGGCTACACCTTC. Translation: CASSLDRGLGYGYTF.

The CDR3 DNA is TGTGCCAGCAGCTCCACACCCTCGCCAGATACGCAGTATTTT. Residues: CASSSTPSPDTQYF. The chain couples TRBV13 to TRBJ2-3; D not certain. V was cut by 4 bases and J by 4 bases, with 12 bases left in between. The CDR3 is made up of 14 amino acids. In germline, CDR1 is PRHDT, CDR2 FYEKMQ (reference sequence).

The rearrangement links TRBV7-3 to TRBJ1-3, with D possibly TRBD1 on 5 matching bases. Germline assignment: CDR1 SGHTA and CDR2 FQGTGA. The germline V and J ends were trimmed by 2 bases and 0 bases, with 14 bases remaining between them. The CDR3 is 17 amino acids. CDR3 coding DNA: TGTGCCAGCAGCTTATGGACATCGGTGAGCTCTGGAAACACCATATATTTT. Translating it yields CASSLWTSVSSGNTIYF.

The J gene is TRBJ2-1, the V gene TRBV19, with 9 bases lining up with TRBD2. CDR3 size: 16 residues. Trimming removed 1 base from V and 1 base from J; junction bases left unmatched: 2. Germline CDR1 reads LNHDA; CDR2 reads SQIVND (reference sequence). This chain's CDR3 is CASSIGTSGSYNEQFF. The CDR3 bases are TGTGCCAGTAGTATAGGAACTAGCGGGTCCTACAATGAGCAGTTCTTC.

The chain joins TRBV25-1 to TRBJ2-3, with 11 bases fitting TRBD1. J was trimmed by 3 bases and V by 2 bases; bases with no gene match: 7. The V gene's germline CDR1 is MGHDK and CDR2 SYGVNS. The CDR3 runs 17 residues. CDR3 in DNA: TGTGCCAGCAGTGAAGGAGGACAGGGGGCGCGGACAGATACGCAGTATTTT. Amino acids: CASSEGGQGARTDTQYF.

The V and J genes are TRBV2 and TRBJ2-3; no definite D call. The CDR3 has 15 amino acids. In germline, CDR1 is SNHLY, CDR2 FYNNEI. V was clipped by 1 base and J by 2 bases, with 10 bases between them. The DNA of the CDR3 is TGTGCCAGCAGTGAAGTCCCGAAGCCCACAGATACGCAGTATTTT. This translates into CASSEVPKPTDTQYF.

The CDR3 spells CASSPGHQGADTQYF. CDR3 nucleotides: TGTGCCAGCAGTCCCGGACACCAGGGGGCAGATACGCAGTATTTT. The chain is built from TRBV6-4 and TRBJ2-3; 7 bases map to TRBD1. With V trimmed by 5 bases and J by 4 bases, 9 bases remained unmatched. CDR3 length: 15 residues. Germline V gives CDR1 MRHNA, CDR2 SNTAGT.

The chain employs TRBV2 and TRBJ1-1; tentatively, D is TRBD1 (5 bases). Germline lookup yields CDR1 SNHLY and CDR2 FYNNEI. The V and J ends lost 2 bases and 4 bases respectively, with 8 bases between them. CDR3 length: 13 residues. The CDR3 loop is CASSEQGSTEAFF. As DNA, the CDR3 is TGTGCCAGCAGTGAACAGGGAAGCACTGAAGCTTTCTTT.

With regard to this clone: Other nucleotide sequences from this sample produce the same CDR3. J is TRBJ1-4 and V is TRBV15; TRBD1 aligns across 10 bases. The CDR3 is 14 amino acids. The ends lost 3 bases at V and 5 bases at J; junction bases unmatched: 0. Germline loops: CDR1 LNHNV, CDR2 YYDKDF (reference sequence). In DNA form, the CDR3 reads TGTGCCACCAGCAGGGACAGGGGGAATGAAAAACTGTTTTTT. It translates to CATSRDRGNEKLFF.

The chain uses TRBV6-5 and TRBJ1-1; 12 bases match TRBD1. Losses at the gene ends were 2 bases for V and 10 bases for J; bases not matched to a gene: 5. Germline CDR1 MNHEY, CDR2 SVGAGI. The CDR3 runs 14 residues. In DNA, the CDR3 is TGTGCCAGCAGTTACCCGGGACAGGGGGCACTAGCTTTCTTT. Its translation is CASSYPGQGALAFF.

The chain uses TRBV15 and TRBJ1-2; D may be TRBD1 (6 bases). Germline CDR1 and CDR2: LNHNV and YYDKDF (reference sequence). CDR3 length: 13 amino acids. Trimming stripped 4 bases from V and 7 bases from J, with 13 bases between. CDR3 protein: CATSITGSSGYTF. CDR3 DNA: TGTGCCACCAGCATAACAGGGTCGTCTGGCTACACCTTC.

The chain links TRBV18 to TRBJ1-3; D gene uncertain. The CDR3 has 15 amino acids. Germline CDR1 reads KGHSH; CDR2 reads LQKENI. V lost 4 bases and J 1 base, leaving 11 bases between the germline ends. Written as DNA, the CDR3 is TGTGCCAGCTCACGAAGGGAGTTTTCTGGAAACACCATATATTTT. The encoded protein is CASSRREFSGNTIYF.

This clone was counted once. The rearrangement links TRBV4-1 to TRBJ2-1; 9 bases are shared with TRBD2. V shed 3 bases and J 12 bases; nucleotides not matched to a gene: 27. This CDR3 has 20 residues. CDR1 and CDR2 (germline): MGHRA, YSYEKL. DNA of the CDR3: TGCGCCAGCAGCCACCACCCCAGAGTACAGCCCGCTAGCGGGGTAAGCAGGCAGTTCTTC. It translates to CASSHHPRVQPASGVSRQFF.

V is TRBV29-1 and J is TRBJ1-1; D is unclear. Germline loops: CDR1 SQVTM, CDR2 ANQGSEA. This CDR3 contains 14 residues. V was pared by 5 bases and J by 3 bases, with 16 bases between. The CDR3 spells CSVSKSSEDTEAFF. DNA for the CDR3: TGCAGCGTTTCAAAGTCTTCGGAGGACACTGAAGCTTTCTTT.

This clone was observed once. The J gene is TRBJ2-7, the V gene TRBV30, with D perhaps TRBD1 (5 bases). The CDR3 consists of 13 residues. CDR1 and CDR2 (germline): GTSNPN, SVGIG (reference sequence). V dropped 0 bases and J dropped 3 bases, with 9 bases sitting between them. The CDR3: CAWSVGRDYEQYF. The CDR3 coding sequence is TGTGCCTGGAGTGTGGGCAGGGACTACGAGCAGTACTTC. Full variable domain (missing parts from reference TRBV30 and TRBJ2-7): SQTIHQWPATLVQPVGSPLSLECTVEGTSNPNLYWYRQAAGRGLQLLFYSVGIGQISSEVPQNLSASRPQDRQFILSSKKLLLSDSGFYLCAWSVGRDYEQYFGPGTRLTVT.

The gene calls are TRBV11-3 and TRBJ2-5; possibly TRBD1 for D (6 bases). The germline CDR1 and CDR2 sequences are SGHNT and YENEEA. Deletions cut 5 bases from V and 5 bases from J, with 12 bases between. The CDR3 covers 13 residues. The CDR3 coding sequence is TGTGCCAGCAGCGCGCAGGGGCAGGAGACCCAGTACTTC. Protein product: CASSAQGQETQYF. The complete variable domain, with remaining parts taken from reference TRBV11-3 and TRBJ2-5, reads EAGVVQSPRYKIIEKKQPVAFWCNPISGHNTLYWYLQNLGQGPELLIRYENEEAVDDSQLPKDRFSAERLKGVDSTLKIQPAELGDSAVYLCASSAQGQETQYFGPGTRLLVL.

This chain links TRBV2 with TRBJ2-3; perhaps TRBD2 as D (5 bases). CDR1 is SNHLY, CDR2 FYNNEI, per germline. The CDR3 runs to 16 residues. V gave up 1 base and J gave up 4 bases, with 15 bases separating them. The CDR3 coding sequence is TGTGCCAGCAGTGAAGTGGACGGGGTCAGTCCAGATACGCAGTATTTT. This codes for CASSEVDGVSPDTQYF.

The V and J genes are TRBV15 and TRBJ2-7; TRBD2 might be the D (5 bases). Trimming removed 3 bases from V and 5 bases from J, with 11 bases in between. The CDR3 is 13 residues long. From germline, CDR1 is LNHNV and CDR2 YYDKDF (reference sequence). CDR3 protein: CATSRVKEDEQYF. The DNA of the CDR3 is TGTGCCACCAGCAGGGTAAAGGAGGACGAGCAGTACTTC. Full variable domain (remainder filled in from reference TRBV15 and TRBJ2-7): DAMVIQNPRYQVTQFGKPVTLSCSQTLNHNVMYWYQQKSSQAPKLLFHYYDKDFNNEADTPDNFQSRRPNTSFCFLDIRSPGLGDTAMYLCATSRVKEDEQYFGPGTRLTVT.

The chain has TRBV7-8 and TRBJ2-7; D is perhaps TRBD2 (6 bases). The CDR3 spans 14 residues. Trimming shortened V by 3 bases and J by 5 bases, and 14 bases separated the two germline ends. CDR1 SGHVS and CDR2 FQNEAQ come from the germline V gene. CDR3 sequence (DNA): TGTGCCAGCAGCTTCGCCCTGACTAGTAACGAGCAGTACTTC. Translating it yields CASSFALTSNEQYF.

V is TRBV25-1 and J is TRBJ2-3, with 10 positions matching TRBD2. V shed 6 bases and J 6 bases; nucleotides not matched to a gene: 12. This CDR3 has 16 amino acids. In germline, CDR1 is MGHDK, CDR2 SYGVNS. This CDR3 is CASREGLAERADTQYF. As DNA, the CDR3 is TGTGCCAGCAGAGAAGGACTAGCGGAGAGGGCCGATACGCAGTATTTT.

This clone was detected only a few times. The V and J genes are TRBV5-1 and TRBJ2-5; no clear D gene. The CDR3 covers 13 residues. Germline CDR1 reads SGHRS; CDR2 reads YFSETQ. Between the trimmed V and J ends, which lost 0 bases and 5 bases, there was a span of 8 bases. The CDR3 DNA reads as TGCGCCAGCAGCTTGGAAATTATGGAGACCCAGTACTTC. Residues: CASSLEIMETQYF.

This clone was detected only a few times. This chain connects TRBV2 to TRBJ2-2; 7 bases agree with TRBD2. The CDR3 totals 15 residues. V was pared by 2 bases and J by 2 bases, with 2 bases of the junction left unmatched. Germline assignment: CDR1 SNHLY and CDR2 FYNNEI. The DNA of the CDR3 is TGTGCCAGCAGTGAAAGCGGGGCCAACACCGGGGAGCTGTTTTTT. Its translation is CASSESGANTGELFF.

The J gene is TRBJ2-1, the V gene TRBV9; D is unclear. V dropped 0 bases and J dropped 3 bases, with 7 bases sitting between them. The CDR3 extends over 14 amino acids. CDR1 is SGDLS and CDR2 is YYNGEE in the germline V gene. The CDR3 sequence: CASSVDSHYNEQFF. The CDR3 nucleotides are TGTGCCAGCAGCGTAGACTCCCACTACAATGAGCAGTTCTTC.

This clone was counted only a few times. V usage is TRBV6-6 and J usage is TRBJ2-7; 8 bases are shared with TRBD2. V shed 7 bases and J 2 bases; nucleotides not matched to a gene: 4. Germline CDR1 reads MNHNY; CDR2 reads SVGAGI (reference sequence). There are 13 residues in the CDR3. The CDR3 coding sequence is TGTGCCAGCACCCCGGGACTAGCCTACGAGCAGTACTTC. Amino acid sequence: CASTPGLAYEQYF.

The chain employs TRBV9 and TRBJ1-3, with D perhaps matching TRBD1 (5 bases). With 4 bases removed from V and 2 bases from J, the gap between germline ends came to 13 bases. Germline V gene lookup returns CDR1 SGDLS and CDR2 YYNGEE. The length of the CDR3 is 15 residues. The CDR3 nucleotides read TGTGCCAGCAGCCCTGGGGGGAGCACTGGAAACACCATATATTTT. As protein: CASSPGGSTGNTIYF. Filled out from reference TRBV9 and TRBJ1-3, the complete variable domain reads DSGVTQTPKHLITATGQRVTLRCSPRSGDLSVYWYQQSLDQGLQFLIQYYNGEERAKGNILERFSAQQFPDLHSELNLSSLELGDSALYFCASSPGGSTGNTIYFGEGSWLTVV.

CDR3 bases: TGTGCCAGCTCACTCGGGACAGAGAATCAGCCCCAGCATTTT. Protein product: CASSLGTENQPQHF. This chain connects TRBV18 to TRBJ1-5; 7 bases line up with TRBD1. The CDR3 loop spans 14 amino acids. Per the germline V gene, CDR1 is KGHSH and CDR2 is LQKENI. J lost 4 bases, V lost 4 bases, and 4 bases had no gene match.

CDR3 region: CASSPSGGAEETQYF. The CDR3 nucleotides read TGTGCCAGCAGCCCTAGCGGGGGGGCTGAAGAGACCCAGTACTTC. V gene TRBV13 combines with J gene TRBJ2-5, with 12 bases aligning to TRBD2. The germline gives CDR1 PRHDT, CDR2 FYEKMQ (reference sequence). The CDR3 runs 15 residues. V lost 5 bases, J lost 3 bases, and 4 bases stayed unmatched.

The chain is built from TRBV7-2 and TRBJ2-3; D is ambiguous. V lost 5 bases and J lost 2, with 14 bases in between. This CDR3 is 15 amino acids long. From germline, CDR1 is SGHTA and CDR2 FQGNSA. CDR3 sequence: CASSPISAVTDTQYF. The CDR3 DNA reads TGTGCCAGCAGCCCCATCAGTGCCGTCACAGATACGCAGTATTTT.